A selection of T cell receptor beta chains follows, all from one sample in a study of CD8 T cells in ankylosing spondylitis. TCRdb fed the 5' RACE reads into MiXCR, producing one record per CDR3 protein. The profile shows roughly 180,000 distinct CDR3 sequences, roughly 13% of them singletons. The sequenced sample consisted of blood, either unsorted or a sorted T cell fraction (not recorded which). The receptors here all came from a female donor with ankylosing spondylitis or in good health (not recorded which). Both conserved end residues are part of each CDR3. Fields, in order: J gene, V gene, D gene, clone size, CDR3 protein, CDR3 DNA. A D gene is named only where the DNA matches it firmly. Size values are once, few and many counts, or a class for expanded clones, and some rows have none.

J: TRBJ2-7
V: TRBV27
D: TRBD2
size: many
CDR3: CASSPTRLAHNDEQYF
DNA: TGTGCCAGCAGTCCGACCCGACTAGCGCATAACGACGAGCAGTACTTC

J: TRBJ2-3
V: TRBV5-6
D: TRBD2
size: many
CDR3: CASSLVGLSTDTQYF
DNA: TGTGCCAGCAGCTTAGTGGGACTAAGCACAGATACGCAGTATTTT

J: TRBJ1-1
V: TRBV3-1
D: .
size: many
CDR3: CASSQEGTVLNTEAFF
DNA: TGTGCCAGCAGCCAAGAAGGTACGGTTCTGAACACTGAAGCTTTCTTT

J: TRBJ2-5
V: TRBV11-3
D: TRBD2
size: .
CDR3: CASSLRGLAVQETQYF
DNA: TGTGCCAGCAGCCTTAGGGGACTAGCGGTACAAGAGACCCAGTACTTC

J: TRBJ2-7
V: TRBV9
D: TRBD2
size: many
CDR3: CASTGGDGRRNDRNYEQYF
DNA: TGTGCCAGCACCGGGGGGGACGGGAGAAGGAATGACCGAAACTACGAGCAGTACTTC

J: TRBJ2-5
V: TRBV12-3/TRBV12-4
D: TRBD2
size: many
CDR3: CASSGRAGLETQYF
DNA: TGTGCCAGCAGTGGGAGAGCGGGGTTGGAGACCCAGTACTTC

J: TRBJ2-3
V: TRBV20-1
D: .
size: .
CDR3: CSAPWSGADTQYF
DNA: TGCAGTGCCCCTTGGTCGGGCGCAGATACGCAGTATTTT

J: TRBJ2-1
V: TRBV12-3/TRBV12-4
D: TRBD2
size: many
CDR3: CASSLLAGYNEQFF
DNA: TGTGCCAGCAGTTTACTAGCGGGGTACAATGAGCAGTTCTTC

J: TRBJ2-1
V: TRBV15
D: .
size: .
CDR3: CATSNLPAVNEQFF
DNA: TGTGCCACCAGCAATCTCCCCGCGGTCAATGAGCAGTTCTTC

J: TRBJ2-7
V: TRBV4-3
D: TRBD1
size: many
CDR3: CASSPGTGNYEQYF
DNA: TGCGCCAGCAGCCCCGGGACAGGGAACTACGAGCAGTACTTC

J: TRBJ1-2
V: TRBV12-3/TRBV12-4
D: .
size: many
CDR3: CASSSLFGYTF
DNA: TGTGCCAGCAGTTCACTTTTTGGCTACACCTTC

J: TRBJ2-7
V: TRBV18
D: .
size: few
CDR3: CASSPGARGYEQYF
DNA: TGTGCCAGCTCACCTGGGGCCAGGGGTTACGAGCAGTACTTC

J: TRBJ1-6
V: TRBV7-2
D: .
size: .
CDR3: CASTLGNGRSPLHF
DNA: TGTGCCAGCACCTTAGGAAACGGGAGGTCACCCCTCCACTTT

J: TRBJ1-5
V: TRBV12-3/TRBV12-4
D: TRBD1
size: many
CDR3: CASSPPGTGNNQPQHF
DNA: TGTGCCAGCAGTCCACCCGGGACAGGTAACAATCAGCCCCAGCATTTT

J: TRBJ2-5
V: TRBV6-2/TRBV6-3
D: .
size: .
CDR3: CASSYPGDETQYF
DNA: TGTGCCAGCAGTTACCCAGGGGATGAGACCCAGTACTTC

J: TRBJ2-3
V: TRBV12-3/TRBV12-4
D: .
size: many
CDR3: CASRKDPRDTQYF
DNA: TGTGCCAGCAGAAAAGACCCCAGGGATACGCAGTATTTT

J: TRBJ2-3
V: TRBV29-1
D: .
size: many
CDR3: CSVEDRGDTQYF
DNA: TGCAGCGTTGAAGATCGGGGGGATACGCAGTATTTT

J: TRBJ1-2
V: TRBV30
D: TRBD1
size: .
CDR3: CAWSVHRGWGGYTF
DNA: TGTGCCTGGAGTGTTCACAGGGGGTGGGGTGGCTACACCTTC

J: TRBJ2-7
V: TRBV29-1
D: .
size: many
CDR3: CSVAPTTVYEQYF
DNA: TGCAGCGTTGCCCCGACAACAGTCTACGAGCAGTACTTC

J: TRBJ2-3
V: TRBV20-1
D: .
size: many
CDR3: CSAAGATSTDTQYF
DNA: TGCAGTGCCGCCGGTGCCACTAGCACAGATACGCAGTATTTT

J: TRBJ2-7
V: TRBV25-1
D: TRBD2
size: many
CDR3: CASRSSGGYEQYF
DNA: TGTGCCAGCAGATCTAGCGGGGGCTACGAGCAGTACTTC

J: TRBJ1-1
V: TRBV9
D: .
size: many
CDR3: CASSGLGGSNTEAFF
DNA: TGTGCCAGCAGCGGACTAGGGGGGTCGAACACTGAAGCTTTCTTT

J: TRBJ1-5
V: TRBV19
D: .
size: once
CDR3: CASSIPVSQPQHF
DNA: TGTGCCAGTAGTATCCCTGTGAGTCAGCCCCAGCATTTT

J: TRBJ2-1
V: TRBV12-3/TRBV12-4
D: TRBD2
size: many
CDR3: CASSPGTSGHNEQFF
DNA: TGTGCCAGCAGCCCAGGGACTAGCGGGCACAATGAGCAGTTCTTC

J: TRBJ2-1
V: TRBV5-1
D: .
size: many
CDR3: CASSPGQSYNEQFF
DNA: TGCGCCAGCAGCCCCGGACAGAGCTACAATGAGCAGTTCTTC

J: TRBJ1-2
V: TRBV7-2
D: TRBD1
size: many
CDR3: CASSFKQGTDYTF
DNA: TGTGCCAGCAGCTTTAAACAGGGGACGGACTACACCTTC

J: TRBJ1-2
V: TRBV18
D: .
size: many
CDR3: CASALDRTYGYTF
DNA: TGTGCCAGCGCCCTCGACAGGACCTATGGCTACACCTTC

J: TRBJ1-6
V: TRBV30
D: .
size: .
CDR3: CAWMRVNSPLHF
DNA: TGTGCCTGGATGAGAGTTAATTCACCCCTCCACTTT

J: TRBJ2-3
V: TRBV7-2
D: TRBD1
size: few
CDR3: CASSPGQGGSTDTQYF
DNA: TGTGCCAGCAGCCCGGGACAGGGAGGGAGCACAGATACGCAGTATTTT

J: TRBJ2-7
V: TRBV28
D: .
size: .
CDR3: CASSYGDVEIRSSYEQYF
DNA: TGTGCCAGCAGTTATGGGGACGTAGAAATCAGGAGCTCCTACGAGCAGTACTTC

J: TRBJ2-7
V: TRBV28
D: .
size: few
CDR3: CASSWVRSGEQYF
DNA: TGTGCCAGCAGTTGGGTCCGTTCGGGGGAGCAGTACTTC

J: TRBJ2-1
V: TRBV10-3
D: TRBD2
size: .
CDR3: CAIMEGLAGINEQFF
DNA: TGTGCCATCATGGAGGGACTAGCGGGTATCAATGAGCAGTTCTTC

J: TRBJ2-5
V: TRBV15
D: TRBD1
size: .
CDR3: CATSRDRGLQETQYF
DNA: TGTGCCACCAGCAGGGACAGGGGGCTACAAGAGACCCAGTACTTC

J: TRBJ2-3
V: TRBV7-6
D: TRBD2
size: many
CDR3: CATRGEGDTQYF
DNA: TGTGCCACCCGCGGGGAGGGGGATACGCAGTATTTT

J: TRBJ1-6
V: TRBV20-1
D: .
size: medium-sized
CDR3: CSAGRDRYNSPLHF
DNA: TGCAGTGCTGGCCGGGACCGATATAATTCACCCCTCCACTTT

J: TRBJ2-2
V: TRBV12-3/TRBV12-4
D: TRBD2
size: .
CDR3: CASTKGLARAGELFF
DNA: TGTGCCAGCACCAAGGGACTAGCAAGGGCCGGGGAGCTGTTTTTT

J: TRBJ1-5
V: TRBV6-2/TRBV6-3
D: .
size: many
CDR3: CASSYSDWNQPQHF
DNA: TGTGCCAGCAGTTACTCAGACTGGAATCAGCCCCAGCATTTT

J: TRBJ1-3
V: TRBV7-6
D: .
size: many
CDR3: CASSFRPGSSGNTIYF
DNA: TGTGCCAGCAGCTTTCGCCCTGGTTCGTCTGGAAACACCATATATTTT

J: TRBJ2-1
V: TRBV7-2
D: TRBD2
size: few
CDR3: CASSWSGKSDNEQFF
DNA: TGTGCCAGCAGCTGGAGCGGGAAGTCGGACAATGAGCAGTTCTTC

J: TRBJ2-3
V: TRBV5-1
D: TRBD1
size: few
CDR3: CASSFTGEVPDTQYF
DNA: TGCGCCAGCAGCTTTACAGGGGAAGTGCCAGATACGCAGTATTTT

J: TRBJ2-7
V: TRBV7-2
D: .
size: many
CDR3: CASSFRDNYEQYF
DNA: TGTGCCAGCAGCTTTCGAGACAACTACGAGCAGTACTTC

J: TRBJ2-1
V: TRBV11-2
D: TRBD2
size: many
CDR3: CASSLDFGGYNEQFF
DNA: TGTGCCAGCAGCTTAGATTTCGGGGGGTACAATGAGCAGTTCTTC

J: TRBJ1-5
V: TRBV6-1
D: TRBD1
size: many
CDR3: CASRWTGGGQPQHF
DNA: TGTGCCAGCAGGTGGACAGGGGGGGGTCAGCCCCAGCATTTT

J: TRBJ1-1
V: TRBV28
D: .
size: many
CDR3: CASSLRGESAEAFF
DNA: TGTGCCAGCAGTTTGAGGGGGGAGTCCGCTGAAGCTTTCTTT

J: TRBJ2-1
V: TRBV24-1
D: TRBD1
size: many
CDR3: CATSDPGQGAYEQFF
DNA: TGTGCCACCAGTGATCCGGGACAGGGGGCTTATGAGCAGTTCTTC

J: TRBJ1-1
V: TRBV5-1
D: TRBD1
size: few
CDR3: CASGTGGGGTEAFF
DNA: TGCGCCAGCGGGACAGGGGGCGGCGGCACTGAAGCTTTCTTT

J: TRBJ2-5
V: TRBV5-1
D: TRBD2
size: .
CDR3: CATQTSGSRIGETQYF
DNA: TGCGCCACCCAGACTAGCGGGAGCCGGATTGGAGAGACCCAGTACTTC

J: TRBJ2-5
V: TRBV12-3/TRBV12-4
D: TRBD2
size: .
CDR3: CASRVTSGLEGAQYF
DNA: TGTGCCAGCAGAGTGACTAGCGGCCTCGAAGGAGCCCAGTACTTC

J: TRBJ2-1
V: TRBV15
D: .
size: many
CDR3: CATSILIGSGYNEQFF
DNA: TGTGCCACCAGCATATTAATAGGTAGCGGTTACAATGAGCAGTTCTTC

J: TRBJ1-3
V: TRBV12-3/TRBV12-4
D: .
size: many
CDR3: CASSLNVGNTIYF
DNA: TGTGCCAGCAGTTTAAATGTTGGAAACACCATATATTTT

J: TRBJ2-5
V: TRBV18
D: TRBD2
size: .
CDR3: CASSQLAGDQETQYF
DNA: TGTGCCAGCTCACAACTAGCGGGAGACCAAGAGACCCAGTACTTC

J: TRBJ2-3
V: TRBV5-4
D: .
size: .
CDR3: CASSRPYTDTQYF
DNA: TGTGCCAGCAGCCGACCCTACACAGATACGCAGTATTTT

J: TRBJ1-5
V: TRBV7-6
D: .
size: many
CDR3: CASSLNPLAISNQPQHF
DNA: TGTGCCAGCAGCTTAAACCCCCTCGCCATTAGCAATCAGCCCCAGCATTTT

J: TRBJ1-4
V: TRBV6-1
D: .
size: .
CDR3: CASSARWNEKLFF
DNA: TGTGCCAGCAGTGCCCGGTGGAATGAAAAACTGTTTTTT

J: TRBJ2-4
V: TRBV24-1
D: TRBD1
size: few
CDR3: CATSDSGTGNIQYF
DNA: TGTGCCACCAGTGATTCCGGGACAGGGAACATTCAGTACTTC

J: TRBJ1-1
V: TRBV29-1
D: .
size: few
CDR3: CSVDVQGVEAFF
DNA: TGCAGCGTTGATGTTCAGGGTGTGGAAGCTTTCTTT

J: TRBJ2-2
V: TRBV30
D: .
size: .
CDR3: CAWSYGGGTGELFF
DNA: TGTGCCTGGAGTTACGGGGGAGGCACCGGGGAGCTGTTTTTT